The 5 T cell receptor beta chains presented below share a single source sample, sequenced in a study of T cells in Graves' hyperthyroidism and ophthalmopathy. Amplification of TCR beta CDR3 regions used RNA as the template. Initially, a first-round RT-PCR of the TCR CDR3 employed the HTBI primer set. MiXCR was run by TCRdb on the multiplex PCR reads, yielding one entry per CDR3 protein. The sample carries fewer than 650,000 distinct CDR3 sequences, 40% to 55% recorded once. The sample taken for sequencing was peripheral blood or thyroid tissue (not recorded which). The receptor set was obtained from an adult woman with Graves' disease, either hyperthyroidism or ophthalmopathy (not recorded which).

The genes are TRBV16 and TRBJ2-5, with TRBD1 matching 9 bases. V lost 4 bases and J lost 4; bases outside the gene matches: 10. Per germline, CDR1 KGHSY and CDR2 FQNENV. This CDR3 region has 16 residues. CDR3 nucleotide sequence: TGTGCCAGCAGCCGATCCGGGACAGGGAACTCAGAGACCCAGTACTTC. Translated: CASSRSGTGNSETQYF.

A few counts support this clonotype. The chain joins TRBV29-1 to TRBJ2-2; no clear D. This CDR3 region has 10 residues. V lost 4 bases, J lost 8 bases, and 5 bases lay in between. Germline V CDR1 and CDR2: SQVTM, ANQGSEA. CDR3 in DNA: TGCAGCGTTGGGTTGGGGGAGCTGTTTTTT. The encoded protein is CSVGLGELFF.

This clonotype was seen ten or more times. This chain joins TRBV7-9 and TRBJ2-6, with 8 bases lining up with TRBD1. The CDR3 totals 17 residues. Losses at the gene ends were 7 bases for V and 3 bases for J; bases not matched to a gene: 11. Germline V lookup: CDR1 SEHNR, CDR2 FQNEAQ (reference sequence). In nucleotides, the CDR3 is TGTGCCAGCACCTTCCAGGGGGCTTCGCTTGGGGCCAACGTCCTGACTTTC. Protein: CASTFQGASLGANVLTF.

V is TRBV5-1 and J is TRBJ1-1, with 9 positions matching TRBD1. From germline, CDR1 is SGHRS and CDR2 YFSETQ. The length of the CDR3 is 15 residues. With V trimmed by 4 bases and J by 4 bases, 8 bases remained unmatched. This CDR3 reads CASSTRQGVGTEAFF. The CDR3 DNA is TGCGCCAGCAGCACCAGACAGGGGGTTGGCACTGAAGCTTTCTTT.

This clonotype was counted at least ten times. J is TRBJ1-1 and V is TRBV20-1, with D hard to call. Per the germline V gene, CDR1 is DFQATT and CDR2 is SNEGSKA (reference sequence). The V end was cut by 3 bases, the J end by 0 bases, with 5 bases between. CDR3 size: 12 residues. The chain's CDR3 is CSASSLNTEAFF. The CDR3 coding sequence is TGCAGTGCTAGCTCTTTGAACACTGAAGCTTTCTTT.